These 27 T cell receptor beta chains were all obtained from the same sample, sequenced in a study of blood T cell repertoires in COVID-19. Repertoires were generated with immunoSEQ multiplex PCR, while TCRdb's copy carries only in-frame clones and drops some. This sample has approximately 34,000 clones, with around nine tenths found just once. The sequenced material came from peripheral blood. Receptor source: a human donor in a cohort sampled during active COVID-19.

J is TRBJ1-1 and V is TRBV7-2, with a weak D call TRBD1 (6 bases). Trimming removed 1 base from V and 5 bases from J, with 14 bases in between. The CDR3 length is 15 residues. Germline V gives CDR1 SGHTA, CDR2 FQGNSA. CDR3: CASSLVGGAGTEAFF. DNA for the CDR3: TGTGCCAGCAGCTTAGTTGGGGGGGCTGGGACTGAAGCTTTCTTT.

This clone was counted a few times. V is TRBV30 and J is TRBJ1-2; D is perhaps TRBD1 (5 bases). The V gene lost 4 bases and the J gene lost 2 bases, with 14 bases spanning the gap. Germline CDR1 is GTSNPN and CDR2 is SVGIG (reference sequence). CDR3 length equals 14 residues. The CDR3, as DNA: TGTGCCTGGACCCCCGGGGCGGGGAACTATGGCTACACCTTC. This codes for CAWTPGAGNYGYTF.

This chain connects TRBV19 to TRBJ2-3, with TRBD2 matching 14 bases. V lost 4 bases to trimming and J lost 5 bases; unmatched junction nucleotides: 11. The germline V gene encodes CDR1 LNHDA and CDR2 SQIVND (reference sequence). This CDR3 region has 18 residues. CDR3 in amino acids: CASSTTLGLAGVVDTQYF. Here the CDR3 DNA reads TGTGCCAGTAGTACAACCCTGGGACTAGCGGGAGTGGTAGATACGCAGTATTTT.

This chain uses TRBV18 with TRBJ2-1, with TRBD2 identical over 8 bases. The CDR3 has 17 residues. Germline-derived CDR1 and CDR2 are KGHSH and LQKENI. Trimming at V came to 0 bases and at J to 7 bases, leaving 11 bases not matched to a gene. The CDR3 DNA follows: TGTGCCAGCTCACCACCAAAAAGCGGGGGCCTTGAGAATGAGCAGTTCTTC. This sequence encodes CASSPPKSGGLENEQFF. Full variable domain (missing parts from reference TRBV18 and TRBJ2-1): NAGVMQNPRHLVRRRGQEARLRCSPMKGHSHVYWYRQLPEEGLKFMVYLQKENIIDESGMPKERFSAEFPKEGPSILRIQQVVRGDSAAYFCASSPPKSGGLENEQFFGPGTRLTVL.

This chain joins TRBV24-1 and TRBJ2-5, with 7 positions matching TRBD1. Losses at the gene ends were 9 bases for V and 2 bases for J; bases not matched to a gene: 5. The CDR3 sequence is 13 residues long. CDR1 and CDR2 from the germline V gene are KGHDR and SFDVKD. CDR3 in amino acids: CATRGQLQETQYF. The DNA for the CDR3 is TGTGCCACCCGGGGACAGCTTCAAGAGACCCAGTACTTC.

The rearrangement links TRBV10-3 to TRBJ1-1; 9 bases are shared with TRBD1. Germline V gene lookup returns CDR1 ENHRY and CDR2 SYGVKD. This CDR3 contains 15 residues. The V and J ends lost 4 bases and 0 bases, in that order; junction bases with no gene match: 3. This CDR3 reads CAISGRTGVNTEAFF. DNA for the CDR3: TGTGCCATCAGTGGCCGGACAGGGGTGAACACTGAAGCTTTCTTT.

V gene TRBV5-4 combines with J gene TRBJ1-6; a weak D match, TRBD1 (5 bases). Trimming shortened V by 4 bases and J by 9 bases, and 17 bases separated the two germline ends. CDR3 length: 15 amino acids. CDR1 is SGHNT and CDR2 is YYREEE in the germline V gene (reference sequence). CDR3 in DNA: TGTGCCAGCAGCAGGAAGGGGTTTCTGGGTTCACCCCTCCACTTT. Translation: CASSRKGFLGSPLHF. The complete variable domain, with remaining parts taken from reference TRBV5-4 and TRBJ1-6, reads ETGVTQSPTHLIKTRGQQVTLRCSSQSGHNTVSWYQQALGQGPQFIFQYYREEENGRGNFPPRFSGLQFPNYSSELNVNALELDDSALYLCASSRKGFLGSPLHFGNGTRLTVT.

The V and J genes are TRBV30 and TRBJ2-7; D unresolved. Germline V gene sequence: CDR1 GTSNPN, CDR2 SVGIG (reference sequence). V lost 1 base and J 3 bases, leaving 4 bases between the germline ends. This CDR3 region has 11 residues. The CDR3 nucleotides read TGTGCCTGGAGTGGGAGCTACGAGCAGTACTTC. It is translated as CAWSGSYEQYF.

The V call is TRBV30, the J call TRBJ1-1; 8 bases fit TRBD1. Losses at the gene ends were 7 bases for V and 5 bases for J; bases not matched to a gene: 9. From germline, CDR1 is GTSNPN and CDR2 SVGIG (reference sequence). The CDR3 is made up of 13 amino acids. CDR3 sequence (DNA): TGTGCCTTGGACAGGGTAAAAGGGACTGAAGCTTTCTTT. Encoded protein: CALDRVKGTEAFF.

V usage is TRBV4-3 and J usage is TRBJ2-4, with TRBD2 matching over 10 bases. Germline V gene sequence: CDR1 LGHNA, CDR2 YSLEER. This CDR3 contains 18 residues. V was pared by 0 bases and J by 7 bases, with 12 bases of the junction left unmatched. Written as DNA, the CDR3 is TGCGCCAGCAGCCAAGAGAGCGGGGGGGCCCGTGATACGAACATTCAGTACTTC. It codes for CASSQESGGARDTNIQYF.

This rearrangement joins TRBV7-2 to TRBJ2-3; 10 bases fit TRBD2. This CDR3 has 16 residues. The germline gives CDR1 SGHTA, CDR2 FQGNSA. V was pared by 4 bases and J by 2 bases, with 6 bases of the junction left unmatched. CDR3 nucleotides: TGTGCCAGCAGCTCCGACGGGACTAGCGTCACAGATACGCAGTATTTT. As protein: CASSSDGTSVTDTQYF.

This sequence joins TRBV18 and TRBJ2-5, with D perhaps TRBD2 (5 bases). The CDR3 sequence is 13 residues long. Deletions cut 6 bases from V and 4 bases from J, with 12 bases between. Germline CDR1 and CDR2: KGHSH and LQKENI. The CDR3 is CASSRGGLETQYF. The CDR3 coding sequence is TGTGCCAGCTCGCGAGGAGGATTAGAGACCCAGTACTTC.

The chain employs TRBV29-1 and TRBJ2-3; D is perhaps TRBD1 (5 bases). This CDR3 comprises 14 residues. V was shortened by 5 bases and J by 3 bases, with 15 bases between the two germline ends. Germline CDR1 SQVTM, CDR2 ANQGSEA. CDR3 region: CSVIDRTSTDTQYF. The CDR3 nucleotides read TGCAGCGTTATTGACAGAACAAGTACAGATACGCAGTATTTT.

The chain recombines TRBV20-1 with TRBJ1-2; TRBD1 matches 7 bases. The trim removed 5 bases at V and 6 bases at J, leaving 0 bases unmatched. Germline CDR1 reads DFQATT; CDR2 reads SNEGSKA (reference sequence). CDR3 length: 10 residues. Here the CDR3 DNA reads TGCAGTGCTCAGGGGGATGGCTACACCTTC. Its translation: CSAQGDGYTF.

This rearrangement joins TRBV5-1 to TRBJ1-1; TRBD1 agrees at 8 bases. Trimming cost V 4 bases and J 1 base; bases outside gene matches: 3. Germline lookup yields CDR1 SGHRS and CDR2 YFSETQ. CDR3 length: 14 amino acids. The chain's CDR3 is CASSTGTGNTEAFF. The DNA for the CDR3 is TGCGCCAGCAGCACCGGGACAGGGAACACTGAAGCTTTCTTT.

The chain couples TRBV28 to TRBJ1-5; TRBD1 is a possible D gene (6 bases). Germline CDR1 and CDR2: MDHEN and SYDVKM. The CDR3 has 14 residues. V shed 7 bases and J shed 2 bases, with 12 bases lying between them. The CDR3 protein is CASKTGTGNQPQHF. CDR3 nucleotides: TGTGCCAGCAAAACAGGGACGGGCAATCAGCCCCAGCATTTT.

The rearrangement links TRBV29-1 to TRBJ1-3, with 7 bases matching TRBD1. V was clipped by 3 bases and J by 1 base; unmatched bases: 15. The CDR3 runs to 18 residues. Germline V lookup: CDR1 SQVTM, CDR2 ANQGSEA. CDR3 sequence (DNA): TGCAGCGTTGATTTTGAAGGAACAGGGGATTCTTCTGGAAACACCATATATTTT. Translated: CSVDFEGTGDSSGNTIYF. The full variable domain, with the rest looked up from reference TRBV29-1 and TRBJ1-3, is SAVISQKPSRDICQRGTSLTIQCQVDSQVTMMFWYRQQPGQSLTLIATANQGSEATYESGFVIDKFPISRPNLTFSTLTVSNMSPEDSSIYLCSVDFEGTGDSSGNTIYFGEGSWLTVV.

The rearrangement uses TRBV29-1 and TRBJ1-5, with 8 bases fitting TRBD1. The CDR3 consists of 13 residues. V lost 6 bases to trimming and J lost 7 bases; unmatched junction nucleotides: 8. Germline CDR1 is SQVTM and CDR2 is ANQGSEA. The CDR3 sequence is CSVNQGAGQPQHF. The CDR3 DNA is TGCAGCGTGAACCAGGGGGCAGGGCAGCCCCAGCATTTT.

The gene calls are TRBV3-1 (or the pseudogene TRBV3-2) and TRBJ2-1; the match to TRBD2 covers 13 bases. Per the germline V gene, CDR1 is LGHDT and CDR2 is YNNKEL (reference sequence). CDR3 length: 18 amino acids. The ends lost 4 bases at V and 6 bases at J; junction bases unmatched: 12. DNA for the CDR3: TGTGCCAGCAGCCGTTCACCCGGACTAGCGGGAGTTCGCAATGAGCAGTTCTTC. It encodes CASSRSPGLAGVRNEQFF.

In this sample, this clone turned up once. V gene TRBV7-8 combines with J gene TRBJ1-3; 7 nucleotides match TRBD1. CDR1 is SGHVS, CDR2 FQNEAQ, per germline. The CDR3 is made up of 14 amino acids. V was pared by 5 bases and J by 6 bases, with 7 bases of the junction left unmatched. For the CDR3, the DNA is TGTGCCAGCAGCCCGAGGGGGCGTATAAACACCATATATTTT. It is translated as CASSPRGRINTIYF.

The chain links TRBV20-1 to TRBJ1-1; TRBD1 is a possible D gene (6 bases). Trimming pared 3 bases from V and 1 base from J, leaving 12 bases between. Germline loops: CDR1 DFQATT, CDR2 SNEGSKA (reference sequence). CDR3 length: 14 residues. DNA for the CDR3: TGCAGTGCTAGTCGGGGGGCGGGGAACACTGAAGCTTTCTTT. Encoded protein: CSASRGAGNTEAFF.

The rearrangement joins TRBV5-5 to TRBJ1-1; 8 bases map to TRBD1. This CDR3 region has 14 residues. Germline loops: CDR1 SGHKS, CDR2 YYEKEE (reference sequence). Germline trimming cut 5 bases from V and 0 bases from J; bases unmatched to any gene: 3. CDR3 nucleotide sequence: TGTGCCAGCAGTCTACAGGGGGTGAACACTGAAGCTTTCTTT. This translates into CASSLQGVNTEAFF. Together with reference TRBV5-5 and TRBJ1-1, the CDR3 gives the full variable domain: DAGVTQSPTHLIKTRGQQVTLRCSPISGHKSVSWYQQVLGQGPQFIFQYYEKEERGRGNFPDRFSARQFPNYSSELNVNALLLGDSALYLCASSLQGVNTEAFFGQGTRLTVV.

The CDR3 nucleotides read TGCAGCGTTGCCCAGGGGGCGAACTATGGCTACACCTTC. Its translation: CSVAQGANYGYTF. The chain links TRBV29-1 to TRBJ1-2, with TRBD1 matching over 8 bases. V trimming: 4 bases; J trimming: 2 bases; junction bases outside the gene matches: 3. This CDR3 spans 13 amino acids. Germline loops: CDR1 SQVTM, CDR2 ANQGSEA.

The chain has TRBV5-1 and TRBJ1-1; a weak D match, TRBD1 (6 bases). Germline lookup yields CDR1 SGHRS and CDR2 YFSETQ. V lost 4 bases to trimming and J lost 7 bases, with 17 bases between them. The CDR3 spans 14 residues. CDR3 region: CASSLPGTTNEAFF. CDR3 sequence (DNA): TGCGCCAGCAGCCTGCCCGGGACAACTAATGAAGCTTTCTTT.

V and J are TRBV7-2 and TRBJ1-1; perhaps TRBD1 as D (6 bases). V dropped 1 base and J dropped 4 bases, with 10 bases sitting between them. The CDR3 loop spans 14 amino acids. Germline assignment: CDR1 SGHTA and CDR2 FQGNSA. CDR3: CASSLVGARTEAFF. CDR3 DNA sequence: TGTGCCAGCAGCTTAGTGGGGGCCCGCACTGAAGCTTTCTTT.

The chain recombines TRBV2 with TRBJ2-2; 9 positions agree with TRBD1. Germline V gives CDR1 SNHLY, CDR2 FYNNEI. Losses at the gene ends were 6 bases for V and 7 bases for J; bases not matched to a gene: 6. This CDR3 region has 14 residues. This CDR3 is CASSLGQGYGELFF. The CDR3 DNA is TGTGCCAGCAGCCTGGGACAGGGTTACGGGGAGCTGTTTTTT.

The rearrangement links TRBV5-1 to TRBJ2-1, with no clear D. The CDR3 sequence is 13 residues long. In germline, CDR1 is SGHRS, CDR2 YFSETQ. V dropped 0 bases and J dropped 5 bases, with 6 bases sitting between them. CDR3 coding DNA: TGCGCCAGCAGCTTGGTCACGGACAATGAGCAGTTCTTC. As protein: CASSLVTDNEQFF. Combining the CDR3 with reference TRBV5-1 and TRBJ2-1 gives the whole variable domain KAGVTQTPRYLIKTRGQQVTLSCSPISGHRSVSWYQQTPGQGLQFLFEYFSETQRNKGNFPGRFSGRQFSNSRSEMNVSTLELGDSALYLCASSLVTDNEQFFGPGTRLTVL.